A selection of T cell receptor beta chains follows, all from one sample in a study of neurological immune-mediated disorders. One entry per CDR3 protein, called by TCRdb with MiXCR from the 5' RACE reads. The sample holds roughly 39,000 distinct CDR3 sequences, about 4.4% seen once. Sequences were obtained from CD4+ T cells from blood. Every receptor here comes from a young man in good health. CDR3s include the opening cysteine and the closing phenylalanine or tryptophan. A D gene is named only where the DNA matches it firmly. Some rows mark clone size as missing; the rest say once, few, many or name a class of expanded clone.

clone_size: many
j_call: TRBJ1-1
cdr3_length: 13
v_call: TRBV7-2
d_call: TRBD1
cdr3_aa: CASSPGTGGWAFF
cdr3_nt: TGTGCCAGCAGCCCCGGGACAGGGGGTTGGGCTTTCTTT

clone_size: many
j_call: TRBJ2-3
cdr3_length: 17
v_call: TRBV4-3
d_call: TRBD2
cdr3_aa: CASSQYTGTTSGDTQYF
cdr3_nt: TGCGCCAGCAGCCAGTATACCGGGACTACTTCAGGGGATACGCAGTATTTT

clone_size: many
j_call: TRBJ2-3
cdr3_length: 13
v_call: TRBV20-1
d_call: TRBD1
cdr3_aa: CSAETGGTDTQYF
cdr3_nt: TGCAGTGCCGAGACAGGGGGCACAGATACGCAGTATTTT

clone_size: many
j_call: TRBJ2-3
cdr3_length: 14
v_call: TRBV5-1
d_call: TRBD1
cdr3_aa: CASSPGQITDTQYF
cdr3_nt: TGCGCCAGCAGCCCGGGACAGATCACAGATACGCAGTATTTT

clone_size: many
j_call: TRBJ1-5
cdr3_length: 15
v_call: TRBV12-3/TRBV12-4
d_call: .
cdr3_aa: CASSLGGYSNQPQHF
cdr3_nt: TGTGCCAGCAGCCTAGGGGGATATAGCAATCAGCCCCAGCATTTT

clone_size: many
j_call: TRBJ2-2
cdr3_length: 16
v_call: TRBV6-5
d_call: TRBD1
cdr3_aa: CASSWGQVGRTGELFF
cdr3_nt: TGTGCCAGCAGTTGGGGACAGGTCGGGAGAACCGGGGAGCTGTTTTTT

clone_size: many
j_call: TRBJ1-3
cdr3_length: 13
v_call: TRBV12-3/TRBV12-4
d_call: .
cdr3_aa: CASSLLASNTIYF
cdr3_nt: TGTGCCAGCAGTTTATTGGCAAGTAACACCATATATTTT

clone_size: many
j_call: TRBJ2-1
cdr3_length: 15
v_call: TRBV5-1
d_call: .
cdr3_aa: CASSLGDPVYNEQFF
cdr3_nt: TGCGCCAGCAGCTTGGGAGACCCGGTTTACAATGAGCAGTTCTTC

clone_size: .
j_call: TRBJ1-2
cdr3_length: 14
v_call: TRBV24-1
d_call: .
cdr3_aa: CATSDNQGNYGYTF
cdr3_nt: TGTGCCACCAGTGATAACCAGGGGAACTATGGCTACACCTTC

clone_size: many
j_call: TRBJ1-5
cdr3_length: 16
v_call: TRBV12-3/TRBV12-4
d_call: TRBD1
cdr3_aa: CASSFNQGVGSQPQHF
cdr3_nt: TGTGCCAGCAGTTTTAACCAGGGGGTAGGGAGTCAGCCCCAGCATTTT

clone_size: many
j_call: TRBJ2-3
cdr3_length: 15
v_call: TRBV20-1
d_call: .
cdr3_aa: CSARAETSSTDTQYF
cdr3_nt: TGCAGTGCTAGAGCCGAGACATCTAGCACAGATACGCAGTATTTT

clone_size: many
j_call: TRBJ2-7
cdr3_length: 12
v_call: TRBV3-1
d_call: .
cdr3_aa: CASSQETYEQYF
cdr3_nt: TGTGCCAGCAGCCAAGAAACCTACGAGCAGTACTTC

clone_size: many
j_call: TRBJ2-5
cdr3_length: 15
v_call: TRBV20-1
d_call: TRBD1
cdr3_aa: CSVRDWTGGWETQYF
cdr3_nt: TGCAGTGTTAGAGATTGGACAGGGGGCTGGGAGACCCAGTACTTC

clone_size: .
j_call: TRBJ2-7
cdr3_length: 14
v_call: TRBV20-1
d_call: .
cdr3_aa: CSAPGLRAPYEQYF
cdr3_nt: TGCAGTGCTCCAGGGCTTAGGGCCCCCTACGAGCAGTACTTC

clone_size: many
j_call: TRBJ1-1
cdr3_length: 13
v_call: TRBV20-1
d_call: .
cdr3_aa: CSAQRWKNTEAFF
cdr3_nt: TGCAGTGCTCAAAGGTGGAAGAACACTGAAGCTTTCTTT

clone_size: many
j_call: TRBJ2-3
cdr3_length: 14
v_call: TRBV10-3
d_call: .
cdr3_aa: CAMRDTRNTDTQYF
cdr3_nt: TGTGCCATGCGGGACACTCGAAACACAGATACGCAGTATTTT

clone_size: many
j_call: TRBJ2-4
cdr3_length: 13
v_call: TRBV3-1
d_call: .
cdr3_aa: CASSQEGQTIQYF
cdr3_nt: TGTGCCAGCAGCCAAGAGGGACAAACCATTCAGTACTTC

clone_size: many
j_call: TRBJ1-1
cdr3_length: 15
v_call: TRBV6-5
d_call: .
cdr3_aa: CASSYSIEGRTEAFF
cdr3_nt: TGTGCCAGCAGTTACTCGATCGAGGGTCGTACTGAAGCTTTCTTT

clone_size: many
j_call: TRBJ1-1
cdr3_length: 14
v_call: TRBV5-1
d_call: .
cdr3_aa: CASSRDSGGTEAFF
cdr3_nt: TGCGCCAGCAGCCGGGATAGCGGGGGCACTGAAGCTTTCTTT

clone_size: once
j_call: TRBJ2-6
cdr3_length: 16
v_call: TRBV4-1
d_call: .
cdr3_aa: CASSQGRFSGANVPTF
cdr3_nt: TGCGCCAGCAGCCAAGGACGCTTCTCTGGGGCCAACGTTCCGACTTTC

clone_size: many
j_call: TRBJ2-3
cdr3_length: 13
v_call: TRBV24-1
d_call: .
cdr3_aa: CATGEPTTDTQYF
cdr3_nt: TGTGCCACCGGGGAACCAACCACAGATACGCAGTATTTT

clone_size: few
j_call: TRBJ1-2
cdr3_length: 13
v_call: TRBV5-1
d_call: TRBD1
cdr3_aa: CASSKDRGPGYTF
cdr3_nt: TGCGCCAGCAGTAAAGACAGGGGGCCGGGCTACACCTTC

clone_size: many
j_call: TRBJ2-1
cdr3_length: 15
v_call: TRBV5-1
d_call: TRBD2
cdr3_aa: CASSLLAGGPNEQFF
cdr3_nt: TGCGCCAGCAGCCTACTAGCGGGGGGCCCCAATGAGCAGTTCTTC

clone_size: many
j_call: TRBJ1-1
cdr3_length: 15
v_call: TRBV11-2
d_call: .
cdr3_aa: CASSPRLSGNTEAFF
cdr3_nt: TGTGCCAGCAGCCCCCGCCTATCGGGGAACACTGAAGCTTTCTTT

clone_size: many
j_call: TRBJ2-5
cdr3_length: 17
v_call: TRBV21-1
d_call: .
cdr3_aa: CASSRTLTGGDQETQYF
cdr3_nt: TGTGCCAGCAGCCGAACCCTGACGGGGGGGGACCAAGAGACCCAGTACTTC

clone_size: many
j_call: TRBJ2-3
cdr3_length: 16
v_call: TRBV2
d_call: TRBD2
cdr3_aa: CASSEALAGARDTQYF
cdr3_nt: TGTGCCAGCAGTGAAGCTTTAGCGGGGGCAAGGGATACGCAGTATTTT

clone_size: many
j_call: TRBJ2-7
cdr3_length: 15
v_call: TRBV11-1
d_call: TRBD1
cdr3_aa: CASSLAGQATYEQYF
cdr3_nt: TGTGCCAGCAGCTTAGCAGGACAGGCTACCTACGAGCAGTACTTC

clone_size: many
j_call: TRBJ1-1
cdr3_length: 13
v_call: TRBV11-2
d_call: .
cdr3_aa: CASSPQMNTEAFF
cdr3_nt: TGTGCCAGCAGCCCCCAGATGAACACTGAAGCTTTCTTT

clone_size: .
j_call: TRBJ2-2
cdr3_length: 15
v_call: TRBV21-1
d_call: .
cdr3_aa: CASIPGTENTGELFF
cdr3_nt: TGTGCCAGCATCCCCGGGACAGAGAACACCGGGGAGCTGTTTTTT

clone_size: many
j_call: TRBJ1-2
cdr3_length: 11
v_call: TRBV20-1
d_call: .
cdr3_aa: CSARDNYGYTF
cdr3_nt: TGCAGTGCTAGGGATAACTATGGCTACACCTTC

clone_size: many
j_call: TRBJ1-5
cdr3_length: 15
v_call: TRBV6-2/TRBV6-3
d_call: .
cdr3_aa: CASSYGRGNPQPQHF
cdr3_nt: TGTGCCAGCAGTTACGGGCGAGGGAACCCTCAGCCCCAGCATTTT

clone_size: many
j_call: TRBJ1-6
cdr3_length: 16
v_call: TRBV20-1
d_call: TRBD1
cdr3_aa: CSARTGGDSYNSPLHF
cdr3_nt: TGCAGTGCCCGGACAGGGGGCGACTCCTATAATTCACCCCTCCACTTT

clone_size: many
j_call: TRBJ1-5
cdr3_length: 20
v_call: TRBV12-3/TRBV12-4
d_call: TRBD1
cdr3_aa: CASSFSVGSTGREPDQPQHF
cdr3_nt: TGTGCCAGCAGTTTTAGTGTCGGTTCGACAGGGAGGGAGCCCGATCAGCCCCAGCATTTT

clone_size: many
j_call: TRBJ2-2
cdr3_length: 11
v_call: TRBV6-5
d_call: .
cdr3_aa: CASSSNRELFF
cdr3_nt: TGTGCCAGCAGCTCCAACCGGGAGCTGTTTTTT

clone_size: .
j_call: TRBJ1-1
cdr3_length: 16
v_call: TRBV5-1
d_call: .
cdr3_aa: CASSLDTGWGDTEAFF
cdr3_nt: TGCGCCAGCAGCTTGGATACAGGGTGGGGGGACACTGAAGCTTTCTTT

clone_size: many
j_call: TRBJ1-1
cdr3_length: 13
v_call: TRBV10-3
d_call: .
cdr3_aa: CAIESQLNTEAFF
cdr3_nt: TGTGCCATCGAATCACAGCTGAACACTGAAGCTTTCTTT

clone_size: many
j_call: TRBJ1-1
cdr3_length: 14
v_call: TRBV5-1
d_call: .
cdr3_aa: CASSLVGGDTEAFF
cdr3_nt: TGCGCCAGCAGCTTGGTAGGTGGGGACACTGAAGCTTTCTTT

clone_size: few
j_call: TRBJ2-6
cdr3_length: 15
v_call: TRBV10-3
d_call: TRBD1
cdr3_aa: CAARDSHSGANVLTF
cdr3_nt: TGTGCCGCAAGGGACAGCCACTCTGGGGCCAACGTCCTGACTTTC

clone_size: many
j_call: TRBJ2-7
cdr3_length: 21
v_call: TRBV5-1
d_call: TRBD1
cdr3_aa: CASSSQNSTGITIRSSYEQYF
cdr3_nt: TGCGCCAGCAGCTCCCAGAACTCGACAGGGATCACTATCAGGAGCTCCTACGAGCAGTACTTC

clone_size: many
j_call: TRBJ2-3
cdr3_length: 15
v_call: TRBV7-3
d_call: .
cdr3_aa: CASSPTGFATDTQYF
cdr3_nt: TGTGCCAGCAGCCCAACTGGCTTCGCCACAGATACGCAGTATTTT

clone_size: many
j_call: TRBJ1-1
cdr3_length: 13
v_call: TRBV29-1
d_call: .
cdr3_aa: CSVGGRFRTEAFF
cdr3_nt: TGCAGCGTGGGCGGACGGTTTCGGACTGAAGCTTTCTTT

clone_size: many
j_call: TRBJ2-7
cdr3_length: 17
v_call: TRBV4-2
d_call: TRBD2
cdr3_aa: CASSLGTSGGVSYEQYF
cdr3_nt: TGTGCCAGCAGCCTCGGGACTAGCGGGGGAGTCTCCTACGAGCAGTACTTC